The sequence of this TCR beta chain was determined in a study of spatial heterogeneity in lung cancer. Each TCR cDNA molecule bore a unique molecular identifier. MiXCR, run by TCRdb on the 5' RACE reads, gives a single entry per CDR3 protein. The sample records under 11,000 distinct CDR3 sequences, nearly 5.5% being singletons. Regarding time point: sample taken at primary tumor resection. From tumor, nontumor lung or frozen PBMC, whole RNA was taken unsorted for sequencing. Samples came from roughly 72 TRACERx patients with untreated early-stage lung cancer. The table lists this clonotype with many counts. The CDR3 contains 21 residues. With V trimmed by 4 bases and J by 2 bases, 25 bases remained unmatched. CDR1 and CDR2 (germline): MNHEY, SVGEGT.

The chain has TRBV6-2 or TRBV6-3 and TRBJ2-5, with 7 bases matching TRBD2. The input for sequencing was PBMCs, taken at surgery. The receptor was isolated from a male donor with early-stage non-small cell lung cancer. CDR3 amino acids: CASSLRFEAWLPSGQQETQYF. CDR3 nucleotides: TGTGCCAGCAGTTTAAGATTCGAAGCATGGCTTCCTAGCGGACAACAAGAGACCCAGTACTTC.